The 28 T cell receptor beta chains below come from one sample, sequenced in a study of cytomegalovirus exposure and HLA in healthy donors. Vbeta (60) and Jbeta (13) primers were used in the PCR. Clones were read by immunoSEQ multiplex PCR, and TCRdb kept only the in-frame ones, dropping some. The data contain about 120,000 clones, approximately 76% of them seen just once; the ten biggest clones take up 30%. Sequenced input: PBMCs. The receptor source for this set is a man aged 55 to 70 in good health and CMV-seropositive.

V and J are TRBV2 and TRBJ2-1; D unresolved. Looked up from germline, CDR1 is SNHLY and CDR2 is FYNNEI. Trimming stripped 7 bases from V and 5 bases from J, with 9 bases between. This CDR3 is 12 amino acids long. CDR3 DNA: TGTGCCAGCACAGTCGCCCACAATGAGCAGTTCTTC. Amino acids: CASTVAHNEQFF. The whole variable domain, remainder taken from reference TRBV2 and TRBJ2-1, is EPEVTQTPSHQVTQMGQEVILRCVPISNHLYFYWYRQILGQKVEFLVSFYNNEISEKSEIFDDQFSVERPDGSNFTLKIRSTKLEDSAMYFCASTVAHNEQFFGPGTRLTVL.

This clone was observed a handful of times. The chain uses TRBV6-6 and TRBJ1-4, with D possibly matching TRBD1 (5 bases). The germline CDR1 and CDR2 sequences are MNHNY and SVGAGI (reference sequence). The CDR3 covers 15 residues. V was clipped by 7 bases and J by 0 bases, with 12 bases between them. The CDR3 region is CASTLGGPTNEKLFF. The CDR3 DNA reads as TGTGCCAGCACCCTGGGGGGTCCAACTAATGAAAAACTGTTTTTT.

CDR3 protein: CASLSGTGAGANVLTF. CDR3 in DNA: TGTGCCAGCCTCTCCGGGACAGGGGCTGGGGCCAACGTCCTGACTTTC. This chain connects TRBV28 to TRBJ2-6, with 10 bases identical to TRBD1. Germline lookup yields CDR1 MDHEN and CDR2 SYDVKM. Losses at the gene ends were 8 bases for V and 2 bases for J; bases not matched to a gene: 6. CDR3 length equals 16 residues.

The V gene is TRBV19, the J gene TRBJ2-6; TRBD2 matches 14 bases. The CDR3 covers 16 residues. Germline CDR1 LNHDA, CDR2 SQIVND (reference sequence). V dropped 7 bases and J dropped 2; count of bases not matched to a gene: 1. The CDR3 region is CASTGLAGAGANVLTF. The CDR3 DNA sequence: TGTGCCAGTACGGGACTAGCGGGAGCTGGGGCCAACGTCCTGACTTTC.

V gene TRBV5-1 combines with J gene TRBJ1-6, with TRBD1 matching over 8 bases. The V gene end was trimmed by 3 bases and the J gene end by 1 base; junction bases not matched to a gene: 6. Germline CDR1 and CDR2: SGHRS and YFSETQ. CDR3 length equals 17 residues. CDR3 in DNA: TGCGCCAGCAGCTATGGACAGGGAGGGTCCTATAATTCACCCCTCCACTTT. This encodes CASSYGQGGSYNSPLHF.

V and J are TRBV27 and TRBJ1-2; 9 bases fit TRBD1. CDR1 and CDR2 (germline): MNHEY, SMNVEV (reference sequence). J was trimmed by 8 bases and V by 7 bases; bases with no gene match: 11. This CDR3 spans 14 amino acids. CDR3 amino acids: CASTPTGGYRGYTF. The CDR3 DNA reads TGTGCCAGCACCCCGACAGGGGGATATCGGGGCTACACCTTC.

The V call is TRBV2, the J call TRBJ1-5, with D perhaps TRBD1 (5 bases). Per germline, CDR1 SNHLY and CDR2 FYNNEI. This CDR3 spans 14 amino acids. The V and J ends lost 3 bases and 1 base respectively, with 7 bases between them. CDR3 region: CASSEEGSNQPQHF. The CDR3 DNA reads as TGTGCCAGCAGTGAGGAGGGGAGCAATCAGCCCCAGCATTTT.

The chain uses TRBV30 and TRBJ2-5; D is perhaps TRBD2 (6 bases). Germline assignment: CDR1 GTSNPN and CDR2 SVGIG (reference sequence). Trimming stripped 1 base from V and 5 bases from J, with 17 bases between. CDR3 length: 15 residues. The CDR3 DNA reads TGTGCCTGGAGTGGGGGAAAGGGACTGGGGGAGACCCAGTACTTC. It codes for CAWSGGKGLGETQYF.

V usage is TRBV29-1 and J usage is TRBJ2-5; 9 positions match TRBD2. The CDR3 length is 14 residues. Germline assignment: CDR1 SQVTM and CDR2 ANQGSEA. The trim removed 3 bases at V and 4 bases at J, leaving 6 bases unmatched. The CDR3 nucleotides read TGCAGCGTTGATAGCGGGAGCGGTACAGAGACCCAGTACTTC. Residues: CSVDSGSGTETQYF.

The gene calls are TRBV5-4 and TRBJ1-5, with a possible D match to TRBD1 (6 bases). Between the trimmed V and J ends, which lost 4 bases and 4 bases, there was a span of 12 bases. Germline V CDR1 and CDR2: SGHNT, YYREEE (reference sequence). This CDR3 spans 14 amino acids. The CDR3 sequence is CASSITGTNQPQHF. CDR3 in DNA: TGTGCCAGCAGCATAACAGGGACGAATCAGCCCCAGCATTTT.

This clone has a single count. The chain uses TRBV30 and TRBJ1-1; 7 bases are a match to TRBD1. The V gene's germline CDR1 is GTSNPN and CDR2 SVGIG (reference sequence). The ends lost 2 bases at V and 5 bases at J; junction bases unmatched: 14. The CDR3 extends over 16 amino acids. The CDR3 loop reads CAWSRSSEGQRTEAFF. The CDR3 DNA follows: TGTGCCTGGAGTCGATCTTCCGAGGGACAGAGAACTGAAGCTTTCTTT.

The chain joins TRBV28 to TRBJ2-1; 9 positions agree with TRBD2. This CDR3 has 14 amino acids. Germline values: CDR1 MDHEN, CDR2 SYDVKM. V shed 7 bases and J 4 bases; nucleotides not matched to a gene: 5. CDR3 sequence (DNA): TGTGCCAGCATTCTAGCGGGGTCTTACAATGAGCAGTTCTTC. This codes for CASILAGSYNEQFF.

The chain carries TRBV28 and TRBJ2-5, with D possibly matching TRBD2 (5 bases). The end of the DNA fits TRBJ2-7 better, so the J call may be wrong. The length of the CDR3 is 15 residues. CDR1 is MDHEN, CDR2 SYDVKM, per germline. The CDR3 DNA is TGTGCCAGCAGTCCCACCAGCGGTCTAACCTACGAGCAGTACTTC. It codes for CASSPTSGLTYEQYF.

The DNA for the CDR3 is TGTGCCAGCAGCGCCGCCTACAGGGAATCCAAAAACATTCAGTACTTC. This gives the protein CASSAAYRESKNIQYF. The genes are TRBV7-8 and TRBJ2-4, with a possible D match to TRBD1 (6 bases). The V gene's germline CDR1 is SGHVS and CDR2 FQNEAQ. V was pared by 5 bases and J by 2 bases, with 16 bases between. There are 16 residues in the CDR3.

This rearrangement joins TRBV7-3 to TRBJ2-3; perhaps TRBD1 as D (5 bases). The length of the CDR3 is 16 residues. Deletions cut 2 bases from V and 0 bases from J, with 12 bases between. Germline V gives CDR1 SGHTA, CDR2 FQGTGA. The CDR3 DNA follows: TGTGCCAGCAGCTTACGACAGTTAGAAAGCACAGATACGCAGTATTTT. This gives the protein CASSLRQLESTDTQYF.

The rearrangement links TRBV14 to TRBJ2-3; the D is unclear. V lost 0 bases, J lost 5 bases, and 3 bases lay in between. In germline, CDR1 is SGHDN, CDR2 FVKESK. This CDR3 is 12 amino acids long. Here the CDR3 DNA reads TGTGCCAGCAGCCAAGATCTAGATACGCAGTATTTT. The encoded protein is CASSQDLDTQYF.

This clone was counted between two and nine times. V gene TRBV5-1 combines with J gene TRBJ2-1; D not resolved. The CDR3 loop spans 13 amino acids. V was trimmed by 2 bases and J by 9 bases, leaving 12 bases between them. Germline V lookup: CDR1 SGHRS, CDR2 YFSETQ. Written as DNA, the CDR3 is TGCGCCAGCAGCTTTGTGCCATCGGGTGAGCAGTTCTTC. Amino acids: CASSFVPSGEQFF. Combining the CDR3 with reference TRBV5-1 and TRBJ2-1 gives the whole variable domain KAGVTQTPRYLIKTRGQQVTLSCSPISGHRSVSWYQQTPGQGLQFLFEYFSETQRNKGNFPGRFSGRQFSNSRSEMNVSTLELGDSALYLCASSFVPSGEQFFGPGTRLTVL.

This rearrangement joins TRBV19 to TRBJ1-3, with D unclear. V lost 4 bases and J lost 8, with 12 bases in between. CDR3 length equals 13 residues. Germline assignment: CDR1 LNHDA and CDR2 SQIVND (reference sequence). The CDR3 loop is CASSKRSVDTIYF. The CDR3 bases are TGTGCCAGTAGTAAAAGAAGCGTCGACACCATATATTTT.

A few counts support this clone. The V and J genes are TRBV6-1 and TRBJ2-1; the match to TRBD1 covers 11 bases. Germline lookup yields CDR1 MNHNS and CDR2 SASEGT. V shed 3 bases and J 6 bases; nucleotides not matched to a gene: 4. The CDR3 sequence is 15 residues long. The CDR3 reads CASSDGQGARNEQFF. For the CDR3, the DNA is TGTGCCAGCAGTGATGGACAGGGGGCACGCAATGAGCAGTTCTTC.

This clone was observed a few times. CDR3 DNA: TGTGCCAGCAGTGATTGGTTATCAGGGGCCGCCTACGAGCAGTACTTC. Protein: CASSDWLSGAAYEQYF. The chain recombines TRBV6-1 with TRBJ2-7; tentatively, D is TRBD1 (6 bases). The CDR3 runs to 16 residues. Between the trimmed V and J ends, which lost 3 bases and 2 bases, there was a span of 17 bases. CDR1 and CDR2 (germline): MNHNS, SASEGT.

This clone was found a few times. The chain has TRBV18 and TRBJ2-6, with D possibly TRBD1 on 5 matching bases. This CDR3 has 16 amino acids. Germline V gives CDR1 KGHSH, CDR2 LQKENI. Trimming removed 0 bases from V and 1 base from J, with 7 bases in between. The CDR3 coding sequence is TGTGCCAGCTCACCACCGACAGCGTCTGGGGCCAACGTCCTGACTTTC. This sequence encodes CASSPPTASGANVLTF.

This chain links TRBV18 with TRBJ1-1; a weak D match, TRBD1 (6 bases). Germline V lookup: CDR1 KGHSH, CDR2 LQKENI. The CDR3 contains 15 residues. V lost 2 bases and J 2 bases, leaving 12 bases between the germline ends. DNA of the CDR3: TGTGCCAGCTCACCAATGGGGGGGCCCAACACTGAAGCTTTCTTT. Translation: CASSPMGGPNTEAFF.

A note on this clone: Different DNA sequences within this sample yield the same CDR3. The V gene is TRBV5-1, the J gene TRBJ1-2; TRBD1 aligns across 8 bases. The CDR3 length is 14 residues. V lost 4 bases and J lost 5; bases outside the gene matches: 7. Per the germline V gene, CDR1 is SGHRS and CDR2 is YFSETQ. CDR3 protein: CASSPDRGGYGYTF. CDR3 in DNA: TGCGCCAGCAGCCCCGACAGGGGCGGATATGGCTACACCTTC.

The chain recombines TRBV28 with TRBJ2-7; possible D gene TRBD2, 6 bases. This CDR3 comprises 12 residues. The germline CDR1 and CDR2 sequences are MDHEN and SYDVKM. With 5 bases removed from V and 4 bases from J, the gap between germline ends came to 9 bases. This chain's CDR3 is CASSGGAYEQYF. CDR3 nucleotides: TGTGCCAGCAGTGGAGGGGCTTACGAGCAGTACTTC.

The chain has TRBV13 and TRBJ1-4, with D possibly TRBD1 on 6 matching bases. Deletions cut 2 bases from V and 4 bases from J, with 14 bases between. The CDR3 runs to 16 residues. Germline CDR1 reads PRHDT; CDR2 reads FYEKMQ (reference sequence). In nucleotides, the CDR3 is TGTGCCAGCAGCTTAAAGCGGACAGACTTTAATGAAAAACTGTTTTTT. This gives the protein CASSLKRTDFNEKLFF.

The V gene is TRBV27, the J gene TRBJ1-5, with D perhaps TRBD1 (5 bases). Germline CDR1 reads MNHEY; CDR2 reads SMNVEV (reference sequence). Trimming took off 2 bases at V and 7 bases at J, with 12 bases between the two ends. The CDR3 length is 14 residues. The CDR3 region has the DNA TGTGCCAGCAGTTTAGTAGGGACTGACCAGCCCCAGCATTTT. This translates into CASSLVGTDQPQHF.

A word on this clone: A read error may produce the germline difference seen at one junction end. J is TRBJ1-3 and V is TRBV5-6; 8 bases are shared with TRBD1. The germline CDR1 and CDR2 sequences are SGHDT and YYEEEE. This CDR3 spans 18 amino acids. CDR3 bases: TGTGCCAGCAGCTTGTCCCCAGGGGGCGAATTCTCTGGAAACACCGTATATTTT. Translation gives CASSLSPGGEFSGNTVYF.

This chain joins TRBV27 and TRBJ2-2; 7 bases align to TRBD1. The J segment lost 0 bases and the V segment lost 3 bases, leaving 7 bases of the junction unmatched. The CDR3 spans 17 residues. Per the germline V gene, CDR1 is MNHEY and CDR2 is SMNVEV (reference sequence). CDR3 sequence reads: CASSFLRTGTNTGELFF. The DNA for the CDR3 is TGTGCCAGCAGTTTCCTAAGGACAGGAACGAACACCGGGGAGCTGTTTTTT.